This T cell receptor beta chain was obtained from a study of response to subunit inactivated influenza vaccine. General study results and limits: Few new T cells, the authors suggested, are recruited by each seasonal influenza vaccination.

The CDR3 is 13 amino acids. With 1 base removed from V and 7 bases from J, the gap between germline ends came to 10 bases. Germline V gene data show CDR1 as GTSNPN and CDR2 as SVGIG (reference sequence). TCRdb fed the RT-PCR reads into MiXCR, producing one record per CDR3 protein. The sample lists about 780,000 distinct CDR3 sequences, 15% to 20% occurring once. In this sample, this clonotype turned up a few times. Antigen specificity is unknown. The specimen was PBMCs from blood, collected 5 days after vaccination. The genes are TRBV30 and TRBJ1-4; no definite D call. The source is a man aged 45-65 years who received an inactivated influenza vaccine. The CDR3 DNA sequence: TGTGCCTGGAGTGATGGCCTGACTGAAAAACTGTTTTTT. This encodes CAWSDGLTEKLFF.